This T cell receptor (beta chain) was retrieved from a study of T cells in tumors after PD-1 blockade. About the study: No patient had prior checkpoint blockade, systemic immunosuppression, or radiotherapy within 4 weeks. Patients received pembrolizumab 200 mg every 3 weeks or cemiplimab 350 mg every 2 weeks. A subset received ongoing vismodegib 150 mg daily alongside anti-PD-1 therapy.

Study results and limitations: Roughly 42% of tumor TCR clonotypes were also found in blood.

The CDR3 spans 14 residues. The V end was cut by 1 base, the J end by 6 bases, with 12 bases between. The germline CDR1 and CDR2 sequences are LGHDT and YNNKEL (reference sequence). Clones were read by immunoSEQ multiplex PCR, and TCRdb kept only the in-frame ones, dropping some. Seen here are 54,000 or so clones, around 80% observed once, and the top ten hold 10% to 15%. In regard to this clone: As yet, its antigen is unknown.

The clonotype originates from a human donor with basal cell carcinoma. The chain employs TRBV3-1 (or the pseudogene TRBV3-2) and TRBJ1-1; D is uncertain. Sequencing used PBMCs, obtained before anti-PD-1 treatment. This CDR3 reads CASSQASGRSEAFF. The CDR3 DNA reads TGTGCCAGCAGCCAAGCCTCAGGACGGTCTGAAGCTTTCTTT.